This TCR beta chain was captured by sequencing in a study of T cell changes during pregnancy in multiple sclerosis. Profiled with immunoSEQ multiplex PCR; TCRdb holds only in-frame clones, not every one. This table holds some 40,000 clones, around 94% found once. Germline assignment: CDR1 ENHRY and CDR2 SYGVKD. Trimming at V came to 4 bases and at J to 4 bases, leaving 4 bases not matched to a gene. This CDR3 comprises 14 residues. The source of this sequence is a female donor with multiple sclerosis, enrolled in a pregnancy study. The source material was peripheral blood, sampled in the third trimester of pregnancy. The rearrangement joins TRBV10-3 to TRBJ1-2; 9 bases align to TRBD1. CDR3 protein: CAISVGDRVYGYTF. In nucleotides, the CDR3 is TGTGCCATCAGTGTGGGGGACAGGGTCTATGGCTACACCTTC.